This T cell receptor (beta chain) comes out of a study of blood T cell repertoires in COVID-19. Background on the study: Spain, Italy and the United States supplied samples that represented acute and convalescent COVID-19. T cells, B-cell-depleted T cells, or PBMCs supplied cDNA or gDNA.

The CDR3 length is 16 residues. In germline, CDR1 is SGHRS, CDR2 YFSETQ. The V end was cut by 0 bases, the J end by 6 bases, with 17 bases between. Followed longitudinally, the Seattle patients had been enrolled during active infection. Authors' data handling: Quantification of nucleated cells was approximated via reference gene primer amplification. TCRdb keeps only in-frame clones here, not all; method: immunoSEQ multiplex PCR. The V and J calls and clone size were taken over from that table, and D and trimming were inferred from the DNA. The sample has about 98,000 clones; roughly 87% are singletons.

The specimen sequenced was peripheral blood. The J gene is TRBJ2-3, the V gene TRBV5-1, with D perhaps TRBD1 (7 bases). The sequence derives from a woman between 45 and 65 years old with COVID-19, enrolled during active disease. Here the CDR3 DNA reads TGCGCCAGCAGCTTGGCGGGTTCGCAGGGGGGCGATACGCAGTATTTT. This sequence encodes CASSLAGSQGGDTQYF.